This passage covers 16 T cell receptor beta chains from one sample sequenced in a study of T cell responses to AZD1222 COVID-19 vaccine. Assay: immunoSEQ multiplex PCR; the TCRdb copy retains only in-frame clones and omits some. Of some 200,000 clones listed, approximately 93% are singletons. Sequenced material: peripheral blood, taken 28 days after the second AZD1222 dose. These TCRs come from an adult who received the AZD1222 COVID-19 vaccine.

The chain recombines TRBV5-1 with TRBJ2-4; the match to TRBD1 covers 7 bases. The CDR3 totals 14 residues. The junction had 8 bases not matched to a gene; V was cut back by 4 bases and J by 7 bases. Germline lookup yields CDR1 SGHRS and CDR2 YFSETQ. For the CDR3, the DNA is TGCGCCAGCAGCCCAGGACAGGATCCGAACATTCAGTACTTC. It translates to CASSPGQDPNIQYF.

About this clone itself: Within the sample, other DNA sequences also encode this same CDR3. The chain has TRBV19 and TRBJ1-6; D unresolved. Germline V lookup: CDR1 LNHDA, CDR2 SQIVND (reference sequence). V shed 1 base and J shed 6 bases, with 7 bases lying between them. This CDR3 region has 14 residues. The CDR3 DNA reads as TGTGCCAGTAGTATAGTTGGACGTAATTCACCCCTCCACTTT. This gives the protein CASSIVGRNSPLHF.

The sample holds a few counts of this clone. This chain connects TRBV4-2 to TRBJ2-1; 13 nucleotides align to TRBD2. V shed 0 bases and J 10 bases; nucleotides not matched to a gene: 3. The V gene's germline CDR1 is LGHNA and CDR2 YNFKEQ. CDR3 length equals 15 residues. CDR3 bases: TGTGCCAGCAGCCAAGAACTAGCGGGGGGGCTGGAGCAGTTCTTC. Translation gives CASSQELAGGLEQFF.

The chain employs TRBV14 and TRBJ1-2, with TRBD1 matching over 10 bases. CDR1 is SGHDN, CDR2 FVKESK, per germline. This CDR3 contains 16 residues. J gave up 4 bases and V 3 bases, and 8 bases lay outside the gene matches. CDR3 sequence: CASSQSPGTGAYGYTF. The DNA of the CDR3 is TGTGCCAGCAGCCAGAGTCCCGGGACAGGGGCCTATGGCTACACCTTC.

The chain uses TRBV28 and TRBJ1-2, with 9 bases identical to TRBD1. V trimming: 4 bases; J trimming: 2 bases; junction bases outside the gene matches: 2. The CDR3 is 14 amino acids. Germline CDR1 is MDHEN and CDR2 is SYDVKM. The CDR3 loop is CASSSGTGNYGYTF. The CDR3 nucleotides read TGTGCCAGCAGTTCCGGGACAGGGAACTATGGCTACACCTTC.

The rearrangement links TRBV19 to TRBJ1-6, with no clear D. The germline V gene encodes CDR1 LNHDA and CDR2 SQIVND (reference sequence). Between the trimmed V and J ends, which lost 7 bases and 8 bases, there was a span of 12 bases. CDR3 size: 13 residues. The CDR3 region is CASKAWGDSPLHF. CDR3 bases: TGTGCCAGTAAGGCGTGGGGAGATTCACCCCTCCACTTT.

The gene calls are TRBV28 and TRBJ1-6; tentatively, D is TRBD1 (6 bases). Germline V gene lookup returns CDR1 MDHEN and CDR2 SYDVKM. Trimming took 5 bases from V and 13 from J, leaving 15 bases between them. The CDR3 is 13 residues long. As DNA, the CDR3 is TGTGCCAGCAGTGACGGGACAAACTCGCCCCTCCACTTT. Protein product: CASSDGTNSPLHF.

This clone was seen a single time. The V call is TRBV7-2, the J call TRBJ2-5; D ambiguous. This CDR3 spans 13 amino acids. Germline V gene lookup returns CDR1 SGHTA and CDR2 FQGNSA. The germline V and J ends were trimmed by 5 bases and 2 bases, with 9 bases remaining between them. This CDR3 is CASSANRQETQYF. CDR3 nucleotides: TGTGCCAGCAGCGCGAACCGTCAAGAGACCCAGTACTTC.

The CDR3: CASSVGDRGAEAFF. The CDR3 nucleotides are TGTGCCAGCAGCGTAGGTGACAGGGGAGCTGAAGCTTTCTTT. The chain is built from TRBV9 and TRBJ1-1, with 8 bases aligning to TRBD1. CDR1 and CDR2 from the germline V gene are SGDLS and YYNGEE. Trimming cost V 0 bases and J 6 bases; bases outside gene matches: 4. The CDR3 is made up of 14 amino acids.

This clone appeared once. The chain links TRBV28 to TRBJ2-7; possible D gene TRBD1, 6 bases. CDR1 and CDR2 (germline): MDHEN, SYDVKM. This CDR3 is built from 15 residues. Trimming removed 2 bases at V and 5 bases at J, with 16 bases between. The CDR3 DNA reads as TGTGCCAGCAGTTTACTTACAGGGATTCTAAACGAGCAGTACTTC. This gives the protein CASSLLTGILNEQYF. The entire variable domain, with the rest obtained from reference TRBV28 and TRBJ2-7, is as follows: DVKVTQSSRYLVKRTGEKVFLECVQDMDHENMFWYRQDPGLGLRLIYFSYDVKMKEKGDIPEGYSVSREKKERFSLILESASTNQTSMYLCASSLLTGILNEQYFGPGTRLTVT.

This clone was picked up a small number of times. Other nucleotide sequences in the sample specify the same CDR3. The chain uses TRBV3-1 (or the pseudogene TRBV3-2) and TRBJ2-2, with 11 positions matching TRBD2. V was pared by 3 bases and J by 2 bases, with 2 bases of the junction left unmatched. Germline lookup yields CDR1 LGHDT and CDR2 YNNKEL (reference sequence). The CDR3 contains 16 residues. The CDR3: CASSQTSGVNTGELFF. Written as DNA, the CDR3 is TGTGCCAGCAGCCAGACTAGCGGGGTAAACACCGGGGAGCTGTTTTTT.

The chain recombines TRBV12-3 or TRBV12-4 with TRBJ1-6; D remains ambiguous. V was clipped by 3 bases and J by 11 bases, with 11 bases between them. CDR3 length: 13 amino acids. The CDR3 DNA follows: TGTGCCAGCAGTTTCAGTGTGAGACCACCCCTCCACTTT. The encoded protein is CASSFSVRPPLHF.

The chain carries TRBV12-3 or TRBV12-4 and TRBJ1-4; D is uncertain. V gave up 2 bases and J gave up 5 bases, with 0 bases separating them. CDR3 size: 11 residues. As DNA, the CDR3 is TGTGCCAGCAGTTTAAATGAAAAACTGTTTTTT. Protein: CASSLNEKLFF.

V usage is TRBV5-1 and J usage is TRBJ2-1; 7 bases line up with TRBD1. Germline values: CDR1 SGHRS, CDR2 YFSETQ. V lost 4 bases to trimming and J lost 8 bases; unmatched junction nucleotides: 12. The CDR3 totals 15 residues. As DNA, the CDR3 is TGCGCCAGCAGCCTGGACAGGCCCCCACGGGATGAGCAGTTCTTC. Translated: CASSLDRPPRDEQFF.

The chain carries TRBV27 and TRBJ2-1; D could derive from TRBD1 or TRBD2 (6 bases each). CDR1 is MNHEY and CDR2 is SMNVEV in the germline V gene (reference sequence). Trimming took off 5 bases at V and 7 bases at J, with 15 bases between the two ends. The CDR3 is 14 residues long. The CDR3 DNA reads TGTGCCAGCAGTAAACTAGGGGGGACGAATGAGCAGTTCTTC. Protein sequence: CASSKLGGTNEQFF.

The chain joins TRBV14 to TRBJ2-2; D may be TRBD2 (6 bases). This CDR3 has 13 residues. CDR1 and CDR2 from the germline V gene are SGHDN and FVKESK. Between the trimmed V and J ends, which lost 4 bases and 8 bases, there was a span of 11 bases. This CDR3 is CASSLNSGGELFF. The CDR3 region has the DNA TGTGCCAGCAGCCTTAACAGCGGGGGGGAGCTGTTTTTT.